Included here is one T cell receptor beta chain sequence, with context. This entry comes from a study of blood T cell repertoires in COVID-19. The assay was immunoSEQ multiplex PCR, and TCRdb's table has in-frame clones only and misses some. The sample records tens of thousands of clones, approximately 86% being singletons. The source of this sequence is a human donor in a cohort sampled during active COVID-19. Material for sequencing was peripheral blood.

CDR3 amino acids: CASSRDRGQETQYF. Here the CDR3 DNA reads TGTGCCAGCAGCCGGGACAGGGGCCAAGAGACCCAGTACTTC. The rearrangement links TRBV2 to TRBJ2-5, with TRBD1 identical over 10 bases. The CDR3 totals 14 residues. V gave up 6 bases and J gave up 1 base; unmatched junction bases: 2. The V gene's germline CDR1 is SNHLY and CDR2 FYNNEI.